The rows below give T cell receptor beta chains drawn from one sample of a study of shared clonotypes between healthy human individuals. Produced via immunoSEQ multiplex PCR; TCRdb's table is partial and in-frame only. The sample lists a few million clones; roughly 95% were seen once. Sequenced material: naive CD8+ T cells from PBMCs. These receptors were obtained from a man younger than 35 in good health. Some clones in this sample may be carry-over from other donors' samples. The CDR3 runs from the conserved cysteine through the conserved F or W. Each record gives: CDR3 protein, CDR3 DNA, D gene, V gene, clone size, J gene. The D gene is left open where the match is weak. Not all rows give a size; the values are once, few, many and, for expanded clones, a class.

CASSLFAGANEQFF,TGTGCCAGCAGCTTGTTTGCGGGAGCCAATGAGCAGTTCTTC,TRBD2,TRBV7-6,NA,TRBJ2-1
CASFAGTVNTGELFF,TGCGCCAGCTTCGCGGGGACCGTGAACACCGGGGAGCTGTTTTTT,NA,TRBV10-1,NA,TRBJ2-2
CAWSFGTGDYNEQFF,TGTGCCTGGAGTTTTGGGACAGGGGACTACAATGAGCAGTTCTTC,TRBD1,TRBV30,NA,TRBJ2-1
CASKTAETQYF,TGTGCCAGTAAAACGGCGGAGACCCAGTACTTC,NA,TRBV25-1,NA,TRBJ2-5
CSGLTGATYEQYF,TGCAGCGGCCTGACAGGGGCTACTTACGAGCAGTACTTC,TRBD1,TRBV29-1,NA,TRBJ2-7
CASSYKAGGTKNIQYF,TGTGCCAGCAGTTACAAGGCAGGGGGGACCAAAAACATTCAGTACTTC,NA,TRBV6-6,NA,TRBJ2-4
CASRDDGIYGYTF,TGTGCCAGCAGGGACGACGGGATATATGGCTACACCTTC,NA,TRBV6-5,NA,TRBJ1-2
CASSLYSGDFTGTGELFF,TGTGCCAGCAGCTTATACTCGGGGGACTTCACGGGTACCGGGGAGCTGTTTTTT,NA,TRBV11-2,NA,TRBJ2-2
CASSHQCLQFHQYF,TGCGCCAGCAGCCATCAATGTCTACAGTTTCACCAGTATTTT,NA,TRBV4-3,NA,TRBJ2-3
CAARQYSYNEQFF,TGTGCCGCGCGACAGTACTCCTACAATGAGCAGTTCTTC,NA,TRBV28,NA,TRBJ2-1
CASSIGRGVYEQYF,TGTGCCAGTAGTATCGGTAGGGGTGTCTACGAGCAGTACTTC,NA,TRBV19,once,TRBJ2-7
CASSPYLKGPNTEAFF,TGCGCCAGCAGTCCATACCTCAAGGGCCCGAACACTGAAGCTTTCTTT,NA,TRBV5-1,once,TRBJ1-1
CASSLRNPSLAKNIQYF,TGTGCCAGCAGTTTAAGAAATCCCTCTTTAGCCAAAAACATTCAGTACTTC,NA,TRBV28,once,TRBJ2-4
CASSPRQAFGYGYTF,TGTGCCAGCAGCCCCAGACAGGCCTTCGGGTATGGCTACACCTTC,NA,TRBV7-6,NA,TRBJ1-2
CASSVGASTDTQYF,TGTGCCAGCAGCGTAGGTGCGAGCACAGATACGCAGTATTTT,NA,TRBV9,NA,TRBJ2-3
CSVPAGGSSVEQFF,TGCAGCGTTCCAGCAGGGGGTTCTAGTGTTGAGCAGTTCTTC,TRBD1,TRBV29-1,NA,TRBJ2-1
CASSVGGAVGAKNIQYF,TGTGCCAGCAGCGTAGGAGGGGCGGTGGGGGCCAAAAACATTCAGTACTTC,NA,TRBV9,NA,TRBJ2-4
CARGGQGQRDEQFF,TGCGCCAGGGGCGGACAGGGGCAGCGGGATGAGCAGTTCTTC,TRBD1,TRBV10-1,NA,TRBJ2-1
CASSRKEYTEAFF,TGTGCCAGCAGTAGGAAGGAGTACACTGAAGCTTTCTTT,NA,TRBV27,NA,TRBJ1-1
CASSPAGGPFGQYF,TGTGCCAGCAGCCCAGCGGGAGGGCCCTTCGGGCAGTACTTC,TRBD2,TRBV27,NA,TRBJ2-7
CASSYRDRNQPQHF,TGTGCCAGTAGTTACCGGGACAGGAATCAGCCCCAGCATTTT,TRBD1,TRBV19,NA,TRBJ1-5
CASSPRSRREAFF,TGTGCCAGCAGTCCCAGGTCCCGAAGGGAAGCTTTCTTT,NA,TRBV27,NA,TRBJ1-1
CASSVGLAGVRDEQFF,TGTGCCAGCAGCGTAGGACTAGCGGGAGTTAGGGATGAGCAGTTCTTC,TRBD2,TRBV9,NA,TRBJ2-1
CASSLALVPGELEQYF,TGTGCCAGCAGCTTAGCTCTTGTCCCAGGGGAGCTCGAGCAGTACTTC,NA,TRBV7-6,NA,TRBJ2-7
CASSLGPRQVPGANVLTF,TGTGCCAGCAGCTTAGGCCCCCGACAGGTGCCTGGGGCCAACGTCCTGACTTTC,NA,TRBV7-6,NA,TRBJ2-6
CASKGQPNTEAFF,TGTGCCAGTAAGGGACAGCCGAACACTGAAGCTTTCTTT,TRBD1,TRBV19,NA,TRBJ1-1
CASSLEQGSYNEQFF,TGTGCCAGCAGTTTGGAGCAGGGGTCCTACAATGAGCAGTTCTTC,NA,TRBV28,NA,TRBJ2-1
CASSVGPFGGAYGYTF,TGTGCCAGCAGCGTAGGCCCCTTCGGGGGGGCCTATGGCTACACCTTC,NA,TRBV9,NA,TRBJ1-2
CASSLAHGGVEQYF,TGTGCCAGCAGCTTAGCGCACGGGGGCGTCGAGCAGTACTTC,NA,TRBV7-8,NA,TRBJ2-7
CASSFLGAPGYTF,TGTGCCAGCAGTTTCTTGGGGGCCCCTGGCTACACCTTC,NA,TRBV28,NA,TRBJ1-2
CASSPPGSRGTDTQYF,TGTGCCAGCAGCCCGCCGGGCAGTCGAGGCACAGATACGCAGTATTTT,NA,TRBV13,NA,TRBJ2-3
CASSPQRTSGRAGYNEQFF,TGTGCCAGCTCCCCGCAGAGGACTAGCGGGAGGGCCGGGTACAATGAGCAGTTCTTC,TRBD2,TRBV18,NA,TRBJ2-1
CSEGGPYNEQFF,TGCAGCGAGGGAGGGCCATACAATGAGCAGTTCTTC,TRBD2,TRBV29-1,NA,TRBJ2-1
CASSPGGEGGYEQYF,TGTGCCAGCAGCCCCGGAGGGGAGGGGGGCTACGAGCAGTACTTC,NA,TRBV7-9,NA,TRBJ2-7
CASSPWTGKNEKLFF,TGTGCCAGCAGCCCCTGGACAGGGAAGAATGAAAAACTGTTTTTT,TRBD1,TRBV14,NA,TRBJ1-4
CASSLWVGPYEQYF,TGTGCCAGCAGTTTATGGGTCGGGCCCTACGAGCAGTACTTC,NA,TRBV27,NA,TRBJ2-7
CASSRRLAGGPASGANVLTF,TGTGCCAGCAGCCGCCGACTAGCGGGAGGGCCTGCATCTGGGGCCAACGTCCTGACTTTC,TRBD2,TRBV7-3,NA,TRBJ2-6